One sample yielded the 14 T cell receptor beta chains listed below, sequenced in a study of T cell changes during pregnancy in multiple sclerosis. Only in-frame clones appear in the TCRdb table, and some are missing; sequencing was by immunoSEQ multiplex PCR. The sample consists of over 100,000 clones, approximately 90% of them appearing once. Sequencing was performed on peripheral blood, taken in the third trimester of pregnancy. The receptors originated from a female donor with multiple sclerosis, enrolled in a pregnancy study.

This rearrangement joins TRBV28 to TRBJ1-1; 7 bases align to TRBD1. The CDR3 is 15 amino acids. The trim removed 3 bases at V and 2 bases at J, leaving 6 bases unmatched. Per the germline V gene, CDR1 is MDHEN and CDR2 is SYDVKM. CDR3 nucleotide sequence: TGTGCCAGCAGTTTCCTTACAGGGGACAACACTGAAGCTTTCTTT. Protein product: CASSFLTGDNTEAFF.

The gene calls are TRBV11-2 and TRBJ1-5; D remains unclear. Germline CDR1 reads SGHAT; CDR2 reads FQNNGV. V was shortened by 4 bases and J by 0 bases, with 7 bases between the two germline ends. The CDR3 length is 14 residues. The CDR3 sequence: CASSYHGSNQPQHF. The CDR3 DNA reads as TGTGCCAGCAGCTATCACGGTAGCAATCAGCCCCAGCATTTT.

The rearrangement uses TRBV7-2 and TRBJ2-3; perhaps TRBD2 as D (6 bases). The germline CDR1 and CDR2 sequences are SGHTA and FQGNSA. The CDR3 contains 14 residues. V was cut by 5 bases and J by 5 bases, with 14 bases left in between. CDR3 loop: CASSTALEGDTQYF. The CDR3 DNA sequence: TGTGCCAGCAGCACCGCCCTGGAGGGAGATACGCAGTATTTT.

The chain combines TRBV27 with TRBJ1-4; 7 nucleotides align to TRBD1. Per the germline V gene, CDR1 is MNHEY and CDR2 is SMNVEV (reference sequence). The CDR3 sequence is 14 residues long. After removal of 4 bases from V and 6 bases from J, the junction contained 5 bases not matched to a gene. DNA of the CDR3: TGTGCCAGCAGTTCTACCAGGGGGTATGAAAAACTGTTTTTT. It yields the protein CASSSTRGYEKLFF.

The chain is built from TRBV28 and TRBJ2-2; no firm D call. Trimming took 2 bases from V and 0 from J, leaving 10 bases between them. CDR1 is MDHEN, CDR2 SYDVKM, per germline. This CDR3 has 16 residues. CDR3 coding DNA: TGTGCCAGCAGTTTACTCGGCCAGGCGAACACCGGGGAGCTGTTTTTT. It specifies CASSLLGQANTGELFF.

This clone was observed a handful of times. The chain recombines TRBV30 with TRBJ1-1; maybe TRBD1 (6 bases). The CDR3 spans 12 residues. Germline lookup yields CDR1 GTSNPN and CDR2 SVGIG (reference sequence). V lost 4 bases and J 5 bases, leaving 11 bases between the germline ends. As DNA, the CDR3 is TGTGCCTGGATGCGGACAGCTACTGAAGCTTTCTTT. It yields the protein CAWMRTATEAFF. The whole variable domain, filled in from reference TRBV30 and TRBJ1-1, reads SQTIHQWPATLVQPVGSPLSLECTVEGTSNPNLYWYRQAAGRGLQLLFYSVGIGQISSEVPQNLSASRPQDRQFILSSKKLLLSDSGFYLCAWMRTATEAFFGQGTRLTVV.

This clone was recorded only once. The V call is TRBV5-1, the J call TRBJ1-4; 7 positions agree with TRBD1. V shed 3 bases and J 7 bases; nucleotides not matched to a gene: 15. The germline CDR1 and CDR2 sequences are SGHRS and YFSETQ. This CDR3 has 17 amino acids. The DNA of the CDR3 is TGCGCCAGCAGCTACTCCCAAGGGGGACAGTGGCGTGAAAAACTGTTTTTT. It encodes CASSYSQGGQWREKLFF.

The chain links TRBV11-2 to TRBJ2-2, with TRBD1 matching 12 bases. V dropped 0 bases and J dropped 3; count of bases not matched to a gene: 5. This CDR3 comprises 18 residues. The germline gives CDR1 SGHAT, CDR2 FQNNGV. CDR3 bases: TGTGCCAGCAGCTTAGATTGGGACAGGGGGCAATACACCGGGGAGCTGTTTTTT. Translating gives CASSLDWDRGQYTGELFF.

The chain joins TRBV7-9 to TRBJ1-3; TRBD1 matches 8 bases. There are 16 residues in the CDR3. The ends lost 5 bases at V and 4 bases at J; junction bases unmatched: 10. Per the germline V gene, CDR1 is SEHNR and CDR2 is FQNEAQ (reference sequence). CDR3 in DNA: TGTGCCAGCAGCGCCCAGAGGACAGGGCAAGGAAACACCATATATTTT. It encodes CASSAQRTGQGNTIYF.

This chain uses TRBV7-6 with TRBJ2-4; TRBD1 agrees at 9 bases. Germline V gene sequence: CDR1 SGHVS, CDR2 FNYEAQ. V gave up 5 bases and J gave up 2 bases; unmatched junction bases: 13. The CDR3 spans 18 residues. CDR3: CASSAWDRAVTTKNIQYF. CDR3 nucleotide sequence: TGTGCCAGCAGCGCATGGGACAGGGCCGTCACGACCAAAAACATTCAGTACTTC.

The rearrangement links TRBV29-1 to TRBJ1-1, with 8 bases identical to TRBD1. Germline V CDR1 and CDR2: SQVTM, ANQGSEA. With V trimmed by 2 bases and J by 7 bases, 9 bases remained unmatched. The CDR3 spans 14 residues. In nucleotides, the CDR3 is TGCAGCGTTGAACCTAGACAGGGGTCATATGAAGCTTTCTTT. It translates to CSVEPRQGSYEAFF.

The rearrangement uses TRBV20-1 and TRBJ1-1, with no clear D. Between the trimmed V and J ends, which lost 4 bases and 6 bases, there was a span of 9 bases. The V gene's germline CDR1 is DFQATT and CDR2 SNEGSKA (reference sequence). This CDR3 spans 11 amino acids. Here the CDR3 DNA reads TGCAGTGCTACGAACATACCTGAAGCTTTCTTT. Protein product: CSATNIPEAFF.

The rearrangement uses TRBV5-1 and TRBJ2-1, with 7 bases that match TRBD1. The CDR3 length is 16 residues. Germline trimming cut 0 bases from V and 3 bases from J; bases unmatched to any gene: 6. Germline values: CDR1 SGHRS, CDR2 YFSETQ. This chain's CDR3 is CASSLEGARVYNEQFF. The CDR3 DNA follows: TGCGCCAGCAGCTTGGAGGGGGCTCGGGTCTACAATGAGCAGTTCTTC.

This chain connects TRBV6-1 to TRBJ2-6; a weak D match, TRBD1 (5 bases). Germline V gene data show CDR1 as MNHNS and CDR2 as SASEGT. V was trimmed by 8 bases and J by 4 bases, leaving 12 bases between them. The CDR3 sequence is 14 residues long. This chain's CDR3 is CASALGRGANVLTF. The CDR3 DNA sequence: TGTGCCAGCGCCTTGGGGCGAGGGGCCAACGTCCTGACTTTC.